This paragraph reports one T cell receptor beta chain. The data derive from a study of CDR3 diversity in severe acne. TCRdb re-analysed the PCR reads in MiXCR, keeping a single row per CDR3 protein. Of more than 85,000 distinct CDR3 sequences listed, about half are singletons. Per the germline V gene, CDR1 is SGHVS and CDR2 is FQNEAQ. The CDR3 is made up of 14 amino acids. V was trimmed by 1 base and J by 3 bases, leaving 6 bases between them. The chain carries TRBV7-8 and TRBJ1-4; D gene uncertain. Input material: blood. This TCR was recovered from a male donor with acne. The CDR3 DNA sequence: TGTGCCAGCAGCTTAGTAGGGTCTAATGAAAAACTGTTTTTT. Its protein product is CASSLVGSNEKLFF.